The 29 T cell receptor beta chains below come from one sample, sequenced in a study of human thymus T cells (dated by TCRdb to the early 2020s). Library method: the immunoSEQ multiplex PCR assay. As stored in TCRdb, this immuneACCESS dataset retains in-frame rearrangements with V and J assigned. A fraction of the clones does not appear; measured against another copy, unresolved V genes explain less than half of the discrepancy, and the remainder lacks a known reason. In all, the sample holds 35,000 to 45,000 clones, and 94% of those were seen once. Of the sample, roughly 0.12% is held by the ten largest clones. Sample: blood. The receptors stem from a boy under three years old with a congenital heart defect but otherwise immunologically healthy.

The chain couples TRBV5-1 to TRBJ2-1; the match to TRBD1 covers 7 bases. The ends lost 3 bases at V and 2 bases at J; junction bases unmatched: 2. This CDR3 has 14 residues. CDR1 is SGHRS and CDR2 is YFSETQ in the germline V gene. This CDR3 reads CASSSGQPYNEQFF. Here the CDR3 DNA reads TGCGCCAGCAGCTCGGGACAGCCCTACAATGAGCAGTTCTTC.

This chain connects TRBV4-3 to TRBJ2-3; a weak D match, TRBD1 (5 bases). Germline values: CDR1 LGHNA, CDR2 YSLEER. Between the trimmed V and J ends, which lost 0 bases and 2 bases, there was a span of 21 bases. This CDR3 is built from 19 residues. CDR3 sequence reads: CASSQDARGSTLYTDTQYF. The DNA of the CDR3 is TGCGCCAGCAGCCAAGATGCAAGGGGATCTACGCTTTACACAGATACGCAGTATTTT.

The chain recombines TRBV10-3 with TRBJ2-7, with 15 positions matching TRBD2. The CDR3 runs 15 residues. V was pared by 4 bases and J by 3 bases, with 1 base of the junction left unmatched. From germline, CDR1 is ENHRY and CDR2 SYGVKD. This chain's CDR3 is CAISGTSGGGYEQYF. CDR3 nucleotides: TGTGCCATCAGTGGGACTAGCGGGGGGGGCTACGAGCAGTACTTC.

The genes are TRBV11-2 and TRBJ2-7, with TRBD1 as a possible D gene (8 bases). This CDR3 spans 14 amino acids. The V gene lost 2 bases and the J gene lost 5 bases, with 13 bases spanning the gap. Germline V lookup: CDR1 SGHAT, CDR2 FQNNGV. The CDR3 is CASSLYRGGNEQYF. The DNA of the CDR3 is TGTGCCAGCAGCTTATACAGGGGGGGGAACGAGCAGTACTTC.

In its sample, this clone was seen a few times. The chain joins TRBV9 to TRBJ1-2; D gene uncertain. The germline V and J ends were trimmed by 4 bases and 4 bases, with 8 bases remaining between them. The CDR3 loop spans 12 amino acids. The V gene's germline CDR1 is SGDLS and CDR2 YYNGEE. The CDR3 DNA reads as TGTGCCAGCAGCCCAGGAGGCTATGGCTACACCTTC. Translation gives CASSPGGYGYTF.

The rearrangement uses TRBV19 and TRBJ2-7; TRBD2 matches 11 bases. Per germline, CDR1 LNHDA and CDR2 SQIVND (reference sequence). The trim removed 5 bases at V and 7 bases at J, leaving 7 bases unmatched. CDR3 size: 14 residues. The CDR3 coding sequence is TGTGCCAGTAGTCCTAGCGGGGGGCCGGATGAGCAGTACTTC. Translating it yields CASSPSGGPDEQYF.

The rearrangement joins TRBV27 to TRBJ2-3; TRBD2 aligns across 12 bases. In germline, CDR1 is MNHEY, CDR2 SMNVEV (reference sequence). The CDR3 runs to 17 residues. V lost 5 bases and J lost 3; bases outside the gene matches: 9. The CDR3 DNA reads TGTGCCAGCAGTGCCTTGCTAGCGGGGGGGCTTACAGATACGCAGTATTTT. Its protein product is CASSALLAGGLTDTQYF.

This chain links TRBV9 with TRBJ2-3; D uncertain. V lost 3 bases and J 0 bases, leaving 14 bases between the germline ends. The germline V gene encodes CDR1 SGDLS and CDR2 YYNGEE. This CDR3 comprises 16 residues. CDR3 nucleotides: TGTGCCAGCAGCGGTATGGTCGCGCTAAGCACAGATACGCAGTATTTT. It codes for CASSGMVALSTDTQYF.

The genes are TRBV25-1 and TRBJ1-6; D may be TRBD1 (5 bases). The ends were cut back, 1 base at V and 4 bases at J, with 8 bases in the middle. CDR1 and CDR2 (germline): MGHDK, SYGVNS. The CDR3 is 15 residues long. The CDR3 is CASSESRGYNSPLHF. The CDR3 DNA is TGTGCCAGCAGTGAATCTAGGGGTTATAATTCACCCCTCCACTTT.

The chain carries TRBV5-6 and TRBJ2-5; no reliable D call. The CDR3 extends over 17 amino acids. V lost 2 bases and J lost 4, with 21 bases in between. Germline V gives CDR1 SGHDT, CDR2 YYEEEE. The DNA of the CDR3 is TGTGCCAGCAGCTTCGCCCCGGCTGTCATGTGGGCAGAGACCCAGTACTTC. Amino acid sequence: CASSFAPAVMWAETQYF.

The V and J genes are TRBV4-3 and TRBJ1-4; the D gene is possibly TRBD1 (6 bases). Trimming removed 0 bases from V and 7 bases from J, with 12 bases in between. Per the germline V gene, CDR1 is LGHNA and CDR2 is YSLEER. The length of the CDR3 is 15 residues. The CDR3 region is CASSQDTGMGEKLFF. CDR3 coding DNA: TGCGCCAGCAGCCAAGATACAGGGATGGGTGAAAAACTGTTTTTT.

The rearrangement joins TRBV2 to TRBJ1-4; D might be TRBD1 (6 bases). Looked up from germline, CDR1 is SNHLY and CDR2 is FYNNEI. Trimming shortened V by 6 bases and J by 7 bases, and 15 bases separated the two germline ends. The CDR3 covers 14 residues. DNA for the CDR3: TGTGCCAGCAGATCGGGACTAGGGGGTGAAAAACTGTTTTTT. Its protein is CASRSGLGGEKLFF.

The V and J genes are TRBV4-2 and TRBJ2-5; D uncertain. V shed 1 base and J shed 1 base, with 10 bases lying between them. This CDR3 is 15 amino acids long. In germline, CDR1 is LGHNA, CDR2 YNFKEQ. CDR3 sequence (DNA): TGTGCCAGCAGCCAAGGAGCTAGAACCCAAGAGACCCAGTACTTC. Its translation: CASSQGARTQETQYF.

The V call is TRBV30, the J call TRBJ1-1, with 7 bases fitting TRBD1. V lost 4 bases to trimming and J lost 1 base; unmatched junction nucleotides: 9. Germline loops: CDR1 GTSNPN, CDR2 SVGIG (reference sequence). The CDR3 is 15 residues long. CDR3: CAWNFWDRSNTEAFF. For the CDR3, the DNA is TGTGCCTGGAATTTCTGGGACAGATCGAACACTGAAGCTTTCTTT.

The chain links TRBV5-6 to TRBJ2-7; maybe TRBD2 (6 bases). The CDR3 consists of 13 residues. Germline V gene sequence: CDR1 SGHDT, CDR2 YYEEEE. Trimming took 0 bases from V and 2 from J, leaving 6 bases between them. DNA of the CDR3: TGTGCCAGCAGCTTGGGGGAGGCCTACGAGCAGTACTTC. Translation: CASSLGEAYEQYF.

The V and J genes are TRBV6-1 and TRBJ1-1; D uncertain. The length of the CDR3 is 11 residues. Germline values: CDR1 MNHNS, CDR2 SASEGT. With 4 bases removed from V and 14 bases from J, the gap between germline ends came to 14 bases. In DNA form, the CDR3 reads TGTGCCAGCAGTGGAAGGCGGAGCATCTTCTTT. Encoded protein: CASSGRRSIFF.

The J gene is TRBJ1-2, the V gene TRBV12-5; D not resolved. Germline V gene data show CDR1 as LGHNT and CDR2 as FRNRAP. V shed 4 bases and J shed 6 bases, with 18 bases lying between them. The CDR3 extends over 15 amino acids. CDR3: CASGSSGLRGNGYTF. CDR3 DNA sequence: TGTGCTAGTGGTTCATCCGGGCTCCGAGGGAATGGCTACACCTTC.

This chain links TRBV28 with TRBJ2-7; D possibly uses TRBD1 or TRBD2 (5 bases each). CDR1 is MDHEN and CDR2 is SYDVKM in the germline V gene. The V end lost 5 bases, the J end lost 4 bases, and 12 bases lay between the germline ends. This CDR3 contains 13 residues. This CDR3 is CASSPGPPYEQYF. The CDR3 coding sequence is TGTGCCAGCAGTCCGGGACCTCCGTACGAGCAGTACTTC.

This clone was seen a handful of times. This chain links TRBV6-1 with TRBJ1-2; maybe TRBD1 (6 bases). Germline V lookup: CDR1 MNHNS, CDR2 SASEGT. Trimming removed 1 base at V and 8 bases at J, with 17 bases between. This CDR3 region has 15 residues. For the CDR3, the DNA is TGTGCCAGCAGTGAAGGGCCGGGGGCTCCGCGGGGCTACACCTTC. This codes for CASSEGPGAPRGYTF.

V and J are TRBV6-5 and TRBJ2-3, with D uncertain. V shed 0 bases and J shed 6 bases, with 10 bases lying between them. The CDR3 spans 14 residues. The germline V gene encodes CDR1 MNHEY and CDR2 SVGAGI. The CDR3 DNA is TGTGCCAGCAGTTACTCAATGGTCGGCGATACGCAGTATTTT. It encodes CASSYSMVGDTQYF.

This clone has just one count. The chain carries TRBV29-1 and TRBJ1-1, with D perhaps matching TRBD1 (5 bases). CDR1 is SQVTM, CDR2 ANQGSEA, per germline. The CDR3 is 14 residues long. Trimming cost V 5 bases and J 5 bases, with 18 bases left between them. The CDR3 reads CSVQPGPLGTEAFF. The CDR3 DNA is TGCAGCGTTCAACCGGGACCACTGGGGACTGAAGCTTTCTTT. The full variable domain, in which reference TRBV29-1 and TRBJ1-1 provide the parts outside the CDR3, is SAVISQKPSRDICQRGTSLTIQCQVDSQVTMMFWYRQQPGQSLTLIATANQGSEATYESGFVIDKFPISRPNLTFSTLTVSNMSPEDSSIYLCSVQPGPLGTEAFFGQGTRLTVV.

In nucleotides, the CDR3 is TGTGCCAGCAGCTTGTCGCGGGGGGGCAGTGGAGATACGCAGTATTTT. Amino acids: CASSLSRGGSGDTQYF. The chain combines TRBV7-6 with TRBJ2-3; 9 nucleotides align to TRBD2. After removal of 3 bases from V and 5 bases from J, the junction contained 9 bases not matched to a gene. The CDR3 extends over 16 amino acids. Germline V gene sequence: CDR1 SGHVS, CDR2 FNYEAQ.

The chain combines TRBV29-1 with TRBJ2-2, with 10 nucleotides matching TRBD1. This CDR3 has 14 residues. Unmatched junction bases numbered 8, after V lost 7 bases and J lost 6 bases. CDR1 SQVTM and CDR2 ANQGSEA come from the germline V gene. CDR3 residues: CSGRTGGSSGELFF. DNA of the CDR3: TGCAGCGGCCGGACAGGGGGATCGTCCGGGGAGCTGTTTTTT.

The rearrangement uses TRBV27 and TRBJ2-7; no firm D call. V dropped 2 bases and J dropped 2 bases, with 7 bases sitting between them. The germline V gene encodes CDR1 MNHEY and CDR2 SMNVEV (reference sequence). This CDR3 spans 13 amino acids. The CDR3 DNA is TGTGCCAGCAGTTTAGGAGCTACCTACGAGCAGTACTTC. Translating gives CASSLGATYEQYF.

The CDR3 bases are TGTGCCAGCAGTTTCTTCCCTGCGGGGGGGCGAGAGACCCAGTACTTC. Translation: CASSFFPAGGRETQYF. The chain recombines TRBV27 with TRBJ2-5, with 9 bases identical to TRBD2. Germline CDR1 reads MNHEY; CDR2 reads SMNVEV (reference sequence). V lost 3 bases to trimming and J lost 4 bases; unmatched junction nucleotides: 9. The CDR3 loop spans 16 amino acids.

V and J are TRBV5-4 and TRBJ2-5; the match to TRBD1 covers 8 bases. Germline V gene lookup returns CDR1 SGHNT and CDR2 YYREEE (reference sequence). The V and J ends lost 6 bases and 6 bases, in that order; junction bases with no gene match: 10. CDR3 length: 14 amino acids. This CDR3 reads CASTSGGAGKTQYF. As DNA, the CDR3 is TGTGCCAGCACCTCAGGGGGCGCAGGAAAGACCCAGTACTTC.

The gene calls are TRBV7-2 and TRBJ1-1; 7 nucleotides line up with TRBD1. The germline V gene has CDR1 SGHTA and CDR2 FQGNSA. The CDR3 contains 15 residues. V dropped 0 bases and J dropped 1; count of bases not matched to a gene: 2. The CDR3 region is CASSLAGTANTEAFF. Here the CDR3 DNA reads TGTGCCAGCAGCTTAGCCGGGACAGCGAACACTGAAGCTTTCTTT.

The chain is built from TRBV9 and TRBJ2-7, with 9 bases matching TRBD2. Germline V CDR1 and CDR2: SGDLS, YYNGEE. The CDR3 is 15 residues long. Unmatched junction bases numbered 7, after V lost 3 bases and J lost 3 bases. The CDR3 loop reads CASSGSGTSSYEQYF. CDR3 coding DNA: TGTGCCAGCAGCGGATCCGGGACTAGCAGCTACGAGCAGTACTTC.

V usage is TRBV18 and J usage is TRBJ2-1; TRBD2 matches 8 bases. CDR1 and CDR2 (germline): KGHSH, LQKENI. With V trimmed by 2 bases and J by 6 bases, 0 bases remained unmatched. The CDR3 runs to 13 residues. The CDR3 coding sequence is TGTGCCAGCTCACCAGGACTAGCCAATGAGCAGTTCTTC. It translates to CASSPGLANEQFF.